These 16 T cell receptor beta chains were sequenced from one sample in a study of vaccination and CD4 T cells after COVID-19 (dated by TCRdb to between 2021 and 2024). Library method: PCR. Reads for this sample came from an Illumina iSeq 100. Using fastp trimming at Q25 and MiXCR clonotype assembly, TCRdb reanalyzed the public sequencing data and kept in-frame beta chains. Rows matching on CDR3 protein sequence are summarized as one entry with the most common DNA and genes. For this sample the table gives about 24,000 distinct CDR3 sequences, of which about 54% were detected only once. The ten largest clones take up approximately 1.1% of the sample. The sample was CD4+ T cells from blood, taken before SARS-CoV-2 vaccination. Receptors were obtained from a human donor who had recovered from COVID-19.

This rearrangement joins TRBV20-1 to TRBJ1-5, with a tentative D call TRBD1 (5 bases). Trimming took 1 base from V and 7 from J, leaving 23 bases between them. The CDR3 is 17 amino acids. Per the germline V gene, CDR1 is DFQATT and CDR2 is SNEGSKA (reference sequence). The CDR3 DNA is TGCAGTGCTAGAGGCCCTCTCCGTAAGGGGCTGGTACAGCCCCAGCATTTT. It is translated as CSARGPLRKGLVQPQHF.

This clonotype was counted only a few times. The CDR3 protein is CSASPSGRGDTQYF. The CDR3 coding sequence is TGCAGTGCTAGCCCTAGCGGGAGGGGGGATACGCAGTATTTT. The rearrangement joins TRBV20-1 to TRBJ2-3; 12 bases align to TRBD2. The CDR3 covers 14 residues. Germline V CDR1 and CDR2: DFQATT, SNEGSKA (reference sequence). V shed 3 bases and J 6 bases; nucleotides not matched to a gene: 4.

The chain is built from TRBV11-1 and TRBJ2-5; a possible D gene is TRBD1 (6 bases). The V end lost 3 bases, the J end lost 1 base, and 12 bases lay between the germline ends. The CDR3 contains 15 residues. CDR1 SGHAT and CDR2 FQDESV come from the germline V gene (reference sequence). CDR3 in amino acids: CASSFGMTGQETQYF. CDR3 sequence (DNA): TGTGCCAGCAGCTTTGGAATGACAGGCCAAGAGACCCAGTACTTC.

The CDR3 reads CASSLGWTSYEQYF. DNA of the CDR3: TGTGCCAGCAGCTTGGGTTGGACCTCCTACGAGCAGTACTTC. The genes are TRBV5-6 and TRBJ2-7; the D is unclear. Germline loops: CDR1 SGHDT, CDR2 YYEEEE. CDR3 size: 14 residues. V was pared by 0 bases and J by 0 bases, with 7 bases between.

This chain joins TRBV28 and TRBJ2-6; no clear D. The CDR3 sequence is 13 residues long. The germline V and J ends were trimmed by 6 bases and 4 bases, with 7 bases remaining between them. Germline V gene lookup returns CDR1 MDHEN and CDR2 SYDVKM. The CDR3 protein is CASRYPGANVLTF. The CDR3 DNA is TGTGCCAGCAGGTACCCCGGGGCCAACGTCCTGACTTTC. The full variable domain, completed using reference TRBV28 and TRBJ2-6, is DVKVTQSSRYLVKRTGEKVFLECVQDMDHENMFWYRQDPGLGLRLIYFSYDVKMKEKGDIPEGYSVSREKKERFSLILESASTNQTSMYLCASRYPGANVLTFGAGSRLTVL.

CDR3 sequence reads: CASSLRGSATDTQYF. DNA of the CDR3: TGTGCCAGCAGCTTACGCGGGAGCGCTACAGATACGCAGTATTTT. The chain carries TRBV7-9 and TRBJ2-3; 7 bases agree with TRBD2. CDR3 length equals 15 residues. CDR1 and CDR2 from the germline V gene are SEHNR and FQNEAQ (reference sequence). Germline trimming cut 2 bases from V and 3 bases from J; bases unmatched to any gene: 5.

The J gene is TRBJ2-5, the V gene TRBV7-3; 8 bases are shared with TRBD2. With V trimmed by 0 bases and J by 4 bases, 4 bases remained unmatched. This CDR3 is 15 amino acids long. The germline gives CDR1 SGHTA, CDR2 FQGTGA. CDR3 in amino acids: CASSLTPTSGETQYF. CDR3 DNA sequence: TGTGCCAGCAGCTTAACGCCTACTAGCGGAGAGACCCAGTACTTC.

The chain employs TRBV6-1 and TRBJ2-7; D may be TRBD1 (6 bases). Trimming removed 5 bases from V and 6 bases from J, with 11 bases in between. There are 12 residues in the CDR3. CDR1 and CDR2 from the germline V gene are MNHNS and SASEGT. The CDR3 DNA is TGTGCCAGCAGTCGCAGGGGTCGCGAGCAGTACTTC. Its protein product is CASSRRGREQYF.

The genes are TRBV7-6 and TRBJ1-1; unclear D gene. Germline V CDR1 and CDR2: SGHVS, FNYEAQ. V shed 1 base and J shed 1 base, with 10 bases lying between them. The CDR3 is 15 amino acids. The CDR3 is CASSLEAGSNTEAFF. In nucleotides, the CDR3 is TGTGCCAGCAGCTTAGAGGCAGGTTCGAACACTGAAGCTTTCTTT.

The chain links TRBV14 to TRBJ1-2; no clear D gene. V dropped 0 bases and J dropped 6 bases, with 5 bases sitting between them. The CDR3 spans 12 residues. The V gene's germline CDR1 is SGHDN and CDR2 FVKESK. As DNA, the CDR3 is TGTGCCAGCAGCCAAGAGGGTGATGGCTACACCTTC. Translating gives CASSQEGDGYTF.

This chain links TRBV6-5 with TRBJ2-7; 8 bases are shared with TRBD1. Trimming removed 0 bases from V and 3 bases from J; junction bases left unmatched: 4. Germline-derived CDR1 and CDR2 are MNHEY and SVGAGI. The CDR3 has 15 residues. CDR3 coding DNA: TGTGCCAGCAGTTACTCTGGAGACAGGGGCTACGAGCAGTACTTC. Translated: CASSYSGDRGYEQYF.

The genes are TRBV20-1 and TRBJ2-1, with 10 bases matching TRBD2. Germline V gene data show CDR1 as DFQATT and CDR2 as SNEGSKA (reference sequence). The ends lost 6 bases at V and 8 bases at J; junction bases unmatched: 10. The CDR3 totals 14 residues. CDR3 protein: CSALRASGSYEQFF. The CDR3 DNA reads TGCAGTGCCCTTAGGGCTAGCGGGAGCTATGAGCAGTTCTTC.

The chain combines TRBV5-4 with TRBJ1-2; D gene unclear. CDR1 is SGHNT and CDR2 is YYREEE in the germline V gene (reference sequence). V lost 4 bases to trimming and J lost 4 bases, with 14 bases between them. The CDR3 is made up of 14 amino acids. The CDR3 spells CASSPLSPSYGYTF. In DNA form, the CDR3 reads TGTGCCAGCAGCCCCCTCAGCCCCTCCTATGGCTACACCTTC.

V is TRBV6-2 or TRBV6-3 and J is TRBJ2-7, with D uncertain. Germline CDR1 MNHEY, CDR2 SVGEGT. The ends were cut back, 2 bases at V and 0 bases at J, with 11 bases in the middle. This CDR3 has 15 residues. The CDR3 protein is CASSYPEEFSYEQYF. DNA of the CDR3: TGTGCCAGCAGTTACCCAGAGGAGTTCTCCTACGAGCAGTACTTC.

The V call is TRBV7-2, the J call TRBJ2-1, with D perhaps TRBD2 (6 bases). Germline loops: CDR1 SGHTA, CDR2 FQGNSA. Trimming pared 2 bases from V and 0 bases from J, leaving 14 bases between. The CDR3 is 17 residues long. The CDR3 region is CASSLWGGDFSYNEQFF. The CDR3 DNA reads as TGTGCCAGCAGCTTATGGGGCGGGGATTTCTCCTACAATGAGCAGTTCTTC.

This clonotype was detected only a few times. The gene calls are TRBV20-1 and TRBJ2-1; TRBD2 aligns across 7 bases. The length of the CDR3 is 14 residues. Trimming removed 4 bases from V and 5 bases from J; junction bases left unmatched: 8. Germline V gene data show CDR1 as DFQATT and CDR2 as SNEGSKA (reference sequence). CDR3 loop: CSANGGRTDNEQFF. In DNA form, the CDR3 reads TGCAGTGCTAACGGGGGGAGGACTGACAATGAGCAGTTCTTC.